The 8 T cell receptor beta chains below come from one sample, sequenced in a study. Using its own MiXCR run on the 5' RACE reads, TCRdb lists one record per CDR3 protein. The sample has about 62,000 distinct CDR3 sequences; roughly 30% are singletons. The sample consisted of tumor-infiltrating naive CD4+ T cells sorted from the breast tumor. Stated subset: naive CD4+ T cells, CD4+CD45RA+CD25-. The receptor set was obtained from a female donor with breast cancer.

The V and J genes are TRBV20-1 and TRBJ2-1; D is unresolved. There are 13 residues in the CDR3. Germline V gene sequence: CDR1 DFQATT, CDR2 SNEGSKA (reference sequence). Deletions cut 0 bases from V and 4 bases from J, with 7 bases between. Here the CDR3 reads CSARDNKYNEQFF. The CDR3, as DNA: TGCAGTGCTAGAGACAACAAATACAATGAGCAGTTCTTC.

The table lists this clonotype with a few counts. The V and J genes are TRBV4-1 and TRBJ2-7; 8 nucleotides align to TRBD2. Losses at the gene ends were 1 base for V and 5 bases for J; bases not matched to a gene: 13. The CDR3 is 17 amino acids. Germline CDR1 and CDR2: MGHRA and YSYEKL. DNA for the CDR3: TGCGCCAGCAGCCAAGTCGATATGGGACTAGAGTTTCACGAGCAGTACTTC. It codes for CASSQVDMGLEFHEQYF.

This rearrangement joins TRBV20-1 to TRBJ1-2; D is undetermined. From germline, CDR1 is DFQATT and CDR2 SNEGSKA (reference sequence). Trimming took off 1 base at V and 5 bases at J, with 14 bases between the two ends. The CDR3 is made up of 14 amino acids. CDR3 loop: CSARGSFGRYGYTF. In nucleotides, the CDR3 is TGCAGTGCTAGAGGGTCCTTCGGGCGGTATGGCTACACCTTC.

This clonotype was picked up many times. The chain recombines TRBV9 with TRBJ2-3; 14 bases match TRBD2. The CDR3 is 19 residues long. Germline assignment: CDR1 SGDLS and CDR2 YYNGEE. V trimming: 3 bases; J trimming: 0 bases; junction bases outside the gene matches: 9. CDR3 amino acids: CASSARGTSGGDSTDTQYF. For the CDR3, the DNA is TGTGCCAGCAGCGCCCGTGGGACTAGCGGGGGTGATAGCACAGATACGCAGTATTTT.

The genes are TRBV4-2 and TRBJ1-1, with D unresolved. The CDR3 covers 16 residues. Germline-derived CDR1 and CDR2 are LGHNA and YNFKEQ. V was clipped by 3 bases and J by 4 bases, with 18 bases between them. The CDR3 DNA is TGTGCCAGCAGCCAGGATGGAAATTTACGGGGCACTGAAGCTTTCTTT. It codes for CASSQDGNLRGTEAFF.

The J gene is TRBJ1-1, the V gene TRBV20-1; 7 nucleotides match TRBD1. The CDR3 is made up of 12 amino acids. V gave up 5 bases and J gave up 3 bases; unmatched junction bases: 3. Germline values: CDR1 DFQATT, CDR2 SNEGSKA (reference sequence). In DNA form, the CDR3 reads TGCAGTGCTCCGGGACAGCACACTGAAGCTTTCTTT. It is translated as CSAPGQHTEAFF.

Only a few counts were recorded for this clonotype. The rearrangement joins TRBV4-2 to TRBJ1-2, with D unclear. Trimming removed 0 bases from V and 0 bases from J, with 17 bases in between. Germline V CDR1 and CDR2: LGHNA, YNFKEQ. The CDR3 spans 18 residues. The CDR3 reads CASSQDRNSYGANYGYTF. DNA for the CDR3: TGTGCCAGCAGCCAAGATCGGAACAGTTACGGAGCTAACTATGGCTACACCTTC.

The genes are TRBV7-8 and TRBJ2-5, with D possibly matching TRBD1 (5 bases). Trimming cost V 4 bases and J 0 bases, with 9 bases left between them. Germline V gene data show CDR1 as SGHVS and CDR2 as FQNEAQ. This CDR3 is 14 amino acids long. The CDR3 DNA follows: TGTGCCAGCAGCTCCCGACAGAACCAAGAGACCCAGTACTTC. This sequence encodes CASSSRQNQETQYF. The full variable domain, rest sourced from reference TRBV7-8 and TRBJ2-5, is GAGVSQSPRYKVAKRGQDVALRCDPISGHVSLFWYQQALGQGPEFLTYFQNEAQLDKSGLPSDRFFAERPEGSVSTLKIQRTQQEDSAVYLCASSSRQNQETQYFGPGTRLLVL.